What follows is one T cell receptor beta chain and its context. The time point: newly diagnosed GD, antithyroid drugs for less than 3 months. After RNA was extracted from PBMCs, the TCR library was made from it. These data come from a study of regulatory T cells in long-lasting Graves disease. Looked up from germline, CDR1 is DFQATT and CDR2 is SNEGSKA (reference sequence). Trimming left V 0 bases short and J 4 bases short, with 10 bases between. This CDR3 has 14 amino acids. According to the study, TCR beta libraries were built with iRepertoire HTBI primers and CDR3-region Arm-PCR. TCRdb itself ran the multiplex PCR reads through MiXCR, one entry per CDR3 protein. The sample holds some 410,000 distinct CDR3 sequences; 16% are singletons and the top ten take around 10%. This same sample was also taken into another study, of T cells in Graves' hyperthyroidism and ophthalmopathy. That study adds: Most clonotypes expanded in thyroid above 0.001 were likewise present in blood.

The chain employs TRBV20-1 and TRBJ2-4, with D perhaps matching TRBD2 (5 bases). This TCR derives from a woman aged 25 to 39 with Graves disease. The sequencing here drew on peripheral blood mononuclear cells (PBMCs), taken at new diagnosis, from a patient treated with antithyroid drugs. CDR3 coding DNA: TGCAGTGCTAGAGACGGACTGAAGAAAAACATTCAGTACTTC. Amino acids: CSARDGLKKNIQYF.